The clone carrying this TCR beta chain showed up just once. Germline-derived CDR1 and CDR2 are MNHNS and SASEGT. V was trimmed by 3 bases and J by 4 bases, leaving 10 bases between them. This CDR3 comprises 14 residues. These data belong to a study of shared clonotypes between healthy human individuals. The table came from immunoSEQ multiplex PCR; TCRdb's copy has only in-frame clones and leaves some out. The data show some 2,500,000 clones, roughly 93% seen once. There were no recent acute infections or vaccinations among the donors, who were healthy HIV-negative adults. Everyone who donated was a Caucasian adult who lived in Nashville, Tennessee.

V usage is TRBV6-1 and J usage is TRBJ1-5; maybe TRBD1 (5 bases). Specimen: naive CD4+ T cells from PBMCs. The subset was: CD45RA+ positively selected. This TCR derives from a man younger than 30 in good health. Some clones in this sample may be carry-over from other donors' samples. Written as DNA, the CDR3 is TGTGCCAGCAGTGATGAAGGGGCGAATCAGCCCCAGCATTTT. Translation gives CASSDEGANQPQHF.